Following are 13 T cell receptor beta chains from one sample sequenced in a study of T cell responses to AZD1222 COVID-19 vaccine. Assay: immunoSEQ multiplex PCR; the TCRdb copy retains only in-frame clones and omits some. The data show about 120,000 clones, with 90% to 95% seen just once and approximately 5% held by the top ten. The material sequenced was peripheral blood, taken 28 days after the second AZD1222 dose. These receptor sequences come from an adult who received the AZD1222 COVID-19 vaccine.

The chain links TRBV15 to TRBJ2-1; perhaps TRBD1 as D (5 bases). From germline, CDR1 is LNHNV and CDR2 YYDKDF (reference sequence). This CDR3 spans 12 amino acids. V lost 5 bases, J lost 9 bases, and 11 bases lay in between. CDR3 DNA: TGTGCCACCAGCCGAGGAACAGGTGAGCAGTTCTTC. Protein product: CATSRGTGEQFF.

J is TRBJ2-1 and V is TRBV20-1; D is possibly TRBD2 (6 bases). Germline assignment: CDR1 DFQATT and CDR2 SNEGSKA (reference sequence). The CDR3 runs to 13 residues. V was shortened by 3 bases and J by 6 bases, with 12 bases between the two germline ends. Here the CDR3 DNA reads TGCAGTGCTAGTGGGAGGATGGGCAATGAGCAGTTCTTC. It encodes CSASGRMGNEQFF.

This sequence joins TRBV6-5 and TRBJ2-2; D might be TRBD2 (5 bases). Trimming removed 6 bases at V and 4 bases at J, with 9 bases between. The CDR3 is 13 residues long. Germline V gene data show CDR1 as MNHEY and CDR2 as SVGAGI. The CDR3 region has the DNA TGTGCCAGCAGCCTAACTAGCACCGGGGAGCTGTTTTTT. Translated: CASSLTSTGELFF.

This clone was observed once. V and J are TRBV5-1 and TRBJ2-3; TRBD2 matches 9 bases. Germline CDR1 reads SGHRS; CDR2 reads YFSETQ. The CDR3 is 18 residues long. Trimming at V came to 0 bases and at J to 6 bases, leaving 14 bases not matched to a gene. CDR3 protein: CASSLDGWRSGRSDTQYF. For the CDR3, the DNA is TGCGCCAGCAGCTTGGATGGGTGGCGTAGCGGGAGAAGCGATACGCAGTATTTT.

This clone was seen a few times. The chain joins TRBV7-2 to TRBJ2-4; D may be TRBD1 or TRBD2 (6 bases each). Germline V lookup: CDR1 SGHTA, CDR2 FQGNSA. The CDR3 runs to 15 residues. Trimming pared 6 bases from V and 5 bases from J, leaving 17 bases between. The CDR3 sequence: CASRRAPGAQNIQYF. CDR3 sequence (DNA): TGTGCCAGCAGGAGGGCCCCGGGGGCTCAAAACATTCAGTACTTC.

J is TRBJ1-5 and V is TRBV5-6, with D uncertain. CDR3 length: 13 residues. V was pared by 0 bases and J by 9 bases, with 10 bases between. Germline V CDR1 and CDR2: SGHDT, YYEEEE. CDR3 coding DNA: TGTGCCAGCAGCTTGGGCCTACGGGGGCCCCAGCATTTT. This sequence encodes CASSLGLRGPQHF.

The chain carries TRBV11-3 and TRBJ2-1, with D uncertain. Trimming took off 3 bases at V and 5 bases at J, with 20 bases between the two ends. The CDR3 is 17 residues long. Germline CDR1 reads SGHNT; CDR2 reads YENEEA. This chain's CDR3 is CASSFSMLDGGDNEQFF. In DNA form, the CDR3 reads TGTGCCAGCAGCTTTAGCATGCTAGACGGTGGGGACAATGAGCAGTTCTTC. Variable domain in full (rest from reference TRBV11-3 and TRBJ2-1): EAGVVQSPRYKIIEKKQPVAFWCNPISGHNTLYWYLQNLGQGPELLIRYENEEAVDDSQLPKDRFSAERLKGVDSTLKIQPAELGDSAVYLCASSFSMLDGGDNEQFFGPGTRLTVL.

The chain carries TRBV19 and TRBJ1-5, with 10 nucleotides matching TRBD1. CDR1 LNHDA and CDR2 SQIVND come from the germline V gene (reference sequence). The J segment lost 6 bases and the V segment lost 6 bases, leaving 2 bases of the junction unmatched. This CDR3 spans 13 amino acids. The CDR3 nucleotides read TGTGCCAGTAGGACAGGGGGCTTTCAGCCCCAGCATTTT. Protein: CASRTGGFQPQHF. Full variable domain (remainder filled in from reference TRBV19 and TRBJ1-5): DGGITQSPKYLFRKEGQNVTLSCEQNLNHDAMYWYRQDPGQGLRLIYYSQIVNDFQKGDIAEGYSVSREKKESFPLTVTSAQKNPTAFYLCASRTGGFQPQHFGDGTRLSIL.

This chain connects TRBV30 to TRBJ1-4, with D possibly TRBD1 on 6 matching bases. Trimming removed 5 bases from V and 7 bases from J, with 14 bases in between. Per the germline V gene, CDR1 is GTSNPN and CDR2 is SVGIG (reference sequence). This CDR3 region has 13 residues. The CDR3 region has the DNA TGTGCCTGGCTGGACAGTAGGTTTGAAAAACTGTTTTTT. Translated, it gives CAWLDSRFEKLFF.

The V and J genes are TRBV27 and TRBJ1-5; TRBD1 is a possible D gene (6 bases). This CDR3 spans 14 amino acids. Germline loops: CDR1 MNHEY, CDR2 SMNVEV (reference sequence). V lost 5 bases and J lost 7, with 15 bases in between. The CDR3 DNA reads TGTGCCAGCAGTCCAGGGGATTTTGGACAGCCCCAGCATTTT. It specifies CASSPGDFGQPQHF.

The CDR3 DNA is TGTGCCAGCAGACCCCTGCCAGGGGGGCAAGAGACCCAGTACTTC. Translated: CASRPLPGGQETQYF. This sequence joins TRBV5-4 and TRBJ2-5; the D gene is possibly TRBD1 (7 bases). The CDR3 is 15 residues long. Trimming stripped 5 bases from V and 2 bases from J, with 16 bases between. Germline V CDR1 and CDR2: SGHNT, YYREEE (reference sequence).

The V gene is TRBV6-5, the J gene TRBJ1-1; no definite D call. Looked up from germline, CDR1 is MNHEY and CDR2 is SVGAGI. V lost 6 bases, J lost 2 bases, and 10 bases lay in between. This CDR3 comprises 13 residues. The DNA for the CDR3 is TGTGCCAGCAGCCGCGTGGGCAACACTGAAGCTTTCTTT. This encodes CASSRVGNTEAFF.

This rearrangement joins TRBV5-1 to TRBJ1-1, with TRBD1 as a possible D gene (6 bases). V was cut by 4 bases and J by 1 base, with 11 bases left in between. The germline gives CDR1 SGHRS, CDR2 YFSETQ. CDR3 length equals 14 residues. The CDR3 sequence: CASSPDRPNTEAFF. The CDR3 coding sequence is TGCGCCAGCAGCCCGGACAGACCGAACACTGAAGCTTTCTTT. Looking up the rest from reference TRBV5-1 and TRBJ1-1 gives the full variable domain: KAGVTQTPRYLIKTRGQQVTLSCSPISGHRSVSWYQQTPGQGLQFLFEYFSETQRNKGNFPGRFSGRQFSNSRSEMNVSTLELGDSALYLCASSPDRPNTEAFFGQGTRLTVV.